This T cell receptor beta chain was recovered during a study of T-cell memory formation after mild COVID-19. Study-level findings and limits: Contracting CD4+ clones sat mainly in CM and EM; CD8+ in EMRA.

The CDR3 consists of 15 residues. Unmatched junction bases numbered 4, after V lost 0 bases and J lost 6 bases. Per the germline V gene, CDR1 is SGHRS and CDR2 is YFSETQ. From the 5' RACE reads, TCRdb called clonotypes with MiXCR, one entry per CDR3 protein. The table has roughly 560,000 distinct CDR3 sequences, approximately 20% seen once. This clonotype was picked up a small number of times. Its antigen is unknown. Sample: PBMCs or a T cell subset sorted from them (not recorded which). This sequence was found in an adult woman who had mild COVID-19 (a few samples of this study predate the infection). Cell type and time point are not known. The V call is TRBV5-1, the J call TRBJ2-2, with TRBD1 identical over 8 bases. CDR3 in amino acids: CASSLAVTGAGELFF. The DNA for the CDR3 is TGCGCCAGCAGCTTGGCCGTGACAGGGGCCGGGGAGCTGTTTTTT.